This entry lists 22 T cell receptor beta chains sequenced from one sample in a study of STAT5B mutations in CD4+ large granular lymphocyte leukemia. The assay was immunoSEQ multiplex PCR, and TCRdb's table has in-frame clones only and misses some. The sample includes over 25,000 clones, around 72% of them seen just once. Sequencing input: CD4+ T cells from blood buffy coats. The origin of the receptors is a human donor in good health.

The V call is TRBV6-5, the J call TRBJ2-7; D is possibly TRBD1 or TRBD2 (5 bases each). Trimming removed 4 bases from V and 0 bases from J, with 16 bases in between. CDR3 size: 16 residues. Germline-derived CDR1 and CDR2 are MNHEY and SVGAGI. The CDR3 nucleotides are TGTGCCAGCAGTTCTGGGAAGGGACCAAGCTCCTACGAGCAGTACTTC. This sequence encodes CASSSGKGPSSYEQYF.

V gene TRBV10-3 combines with J gene TRBJ1-2; D perhaps matches TRBD1 (6 bases). Germline lookup yields CDR1 ENHRY and CDR2 SYGVKD. Trimming removed 3 bases from V and 7 bases from J, with 15 bases in between. The CDR3 spans 14 residues. In DNA, the CDR3 is TGTGCCATCAGTGAAATACAGGGCCTTTTTGGCTACACCTTC. It codes for CAISEIQGLFGYTF.

V gene TRBV10-3 combines with J gene TRBJ2-5, with TRBD2 identical over 9 bases. Trimming cost V 4 bases and J 1 base; bases outside gene matches: 10. The CDR3 spans 17 residues. Germline-derived CDR1 and CDR2 are ENHRY and SYGVKD. The CDR3 DNA sequence: TGTGCCATCAGTGTGGCGGGGGGGGGAGGAGGCCAAGAGACCCAGTACTTC. As protein: CAISVAGGGGGQETQYF.

The chain is built from TRBV7-2 and TRBJ1-1; unclear D gene. Germline V lookup: CDR1 SGHTA, CDR2 FQGNSA. This CDR3 has 13 amino acids. Trimming removed 1 base at V and 0 bases at J, with 3 bases between. CDR3 protein: CASSLEMNTEAFF. In DNA, the CDR3 is TGTGCCAGCAGCTTAGAGATGAACACTGAAGCTTTCTTT.

J is TRBJ2-5 and V is TRBV5-4; TRBD1 matches 7 bases. This CDR3 has 14 residues. CDR1 and CDR2 from the germline V gene are SGHNT and YYREEE (reference sequence). Trimming took 3 bases from V and 5 from J; bases not matched to a gene: 7. The CDR3 nucleotides read TGTGCCAGCAGCTCTGGACAGGTTTGGGAGACCCAGTACTTC. Amino acid sequence: CASSSGQVWETQYF.

V gene TRBV29-1 combines with J gene TRBJ1-2, with TRBD1 matching 10 bases. Germline lookup yields CDR1 SQVTM and CDR2 ANQGSEA. The CDR3 sequence is 13 residues long. The V gene end was trimmed by 6 bases and the J gene end by 5 bases; junction bases not matched to a gene: 6. The CDR3 bases are TGCAGCGTCCGGGACAGGGGAGAGTATGGCTACACCTTC. Translating it yields CSVRDRGEYGYTF.

This clone showed up just a few times. The chain's CDR3 is CASSSGQPNTEAFF. CDR3 sequence (DNA): TGCGCCAGCAGCTCGGGACAGCCGAACACTGAAGCTTTCTTT. The genes are TRBV5-1 and TRBJ1-1; TRBD1 agrees at 7 bases. Unmatched junction bases numbered 3, after V lost 3 bases and J lost 1 base. The CDR3 loop spans 14 amino acids. Per the germline V gene, CDR1 is SGHRS and CDR2 is YFSETQ. Full variable domain (remainder filled in from reference TRBV5-1 and TRBJ1-1): KAGVTQTPRYLIKTRGQQVTLSCSPISGHRSVSWYQQTPGQGLQFLFEYFSETQRNKGNFPGRFSGRQFSNSRSEMNVSTLELGDSALYLCASSSGQPNTEAFFGQGTRLTVV.

The V gene is TRBV7-8, the J gene TRBJ1-4; D possibly corresponds to TRBD1 (6 bases). CDR3 size: 15 residues. Germline CDR1 is SGHVS and CDR2 is FQNEAQ. Trimming removed 3 bases from V and 7 bases from J, with 15 bases in between. As DNA, the CDR3 is TGTGCCAGCAGCTTTCTACTCGACAGGTCTGAAAAACTGTTTTTT. Translation: CASSFLLDRSEKLFF. Using reference TRBV7-8 and TRBJ1-4 for the parts outside the CDR3, the full variable domain is GAGVSQSPRYKVAKRGQDVALRCDPISGHVSLFWYQQALGQGPEFLTYFQNEAQLDKSGLPSDRFFAERPEGSVSTLKIQRTQQEDSAVYLCASSFLLDRSEKLFFGSGTQLSVL.

The genes are TRBV18 and TRBJ2-5; a weak D match, TRBD2 (6 bases). The CDR3 totals 13 residues. Between the trimmed V and J ends, which lost 3 bases and 4 bases, there was a span of 9 bases. The germline V gene has CDR1 KGHSH and CDR2 LQKENI. CDR3: CASSPGGGETQYF. The CDR3 nucleotides are TGTGCCAGCTCACCGGGGGGAGGAGAGACCCAGTACTTC.

This clone was observed once. This rearrangement joins TRBV10-3 to TRBJ2-1; tentatively, D is TRBD2 (7 bases). CDR3 length: 15 amino acids. Germline CDR1 ENHRY, CDR2 SYGVKD. V shed 0 bases and J shed 10 bases, with 16 bases lying between them. This CDR3 reads CAISESRGGEGEQFF. In DNA, the CDR3 is TGTGCCATCAGTGAGTCCAGGGGAGGGGAAGGCGAGCAGTTCTTC.

V gene TRBV25-1 combines with J gene TRBJ2-2, with D perhaps matching TRBD2 (6 bases). CDR1 and CDR2 from the germline V gene are MGHDK and SYGVNS. This CDR3 contains 13 residues. V lost 5 bases, J lost 7 bases, and 11 bases lay in between. The CDR3 DNA is TGTGCCAGCAGTCGTAGGGAGGTCGGGGAGCTGTTTTTT. It yields the protein CASSRREVGELFF.

The chain links TRBV5-1 to TRBJ1-1, with TRBD1 identical over 10 bases. V was pared by 4 bases and J by 6 bases, with 3 bases of the junction left unmatched. This CDR3 spans 13 amino acids. Looked up from germline, CDR1 is SGHRS and CDR2 is YFSETQ. The CDR3 reads CASSVGTGAEAFF. The CDR3 region has the DNA TGCGCCAGCAGCGTTGGGACAGGGGCTGAAGCTTTCTTT. Using reference TRBV5-1 and TRBJ1-1 for the parts outside the CDR3, the full variable domain is KAGVTQTPRYLIKTRGQQVTLSCSPISGHRSVSWYQQTPGQGLQFLFEYFSETQRNKGNFPGRFSGRQFSNSRSEMNVSTLELGDSALYLCASSVGTGAEAFFGQGTRLTVV.

The V gene is TRBV9, the J gene TRBJ2-7; 8 nucleotides align to TRBD2. The CDR3 length is 15 residues. From germline, CDR1 is SGDLS and CDR2 YYNGEE. The trim removed 4 bases at V and 0 bases at J, leaving 6 bases unmatched. CDR3 in DNA: TGTGCCAGCAGCCAAGAAGCGGGGGTCTCCTACGAGCAGTACTTC. Translation: CASSQEAGVSYEQYF.

The V and J genes are TRBV9 and TRBJ2-2; possible D gene TRBD2, 6 bases. CDR1 and CDR2 from the germline V gene are SGDLS and YYNGEE. The CDR3 covers 19 residues. V lost 3 bases to trimming and J lost 2 bases, with 23 bases between them. CDR3 DNA: TGTGCCAGCAGCGCCCCGCCCCTAGTACGGGGGATAAACACCGGGGAGCTGTTTTTT. Translation gives CASSAPPLVRGINTGELFF. Supplemented by reference TRBV9 and TRBJ2-2, the full variable domain reads DSGVTQTPKHLITATGQRVTLRCSPRSGDLSVYWYQQSLDQGLQFLIQYYNGEERAKGNILERFSAQQFPDLHSELNLSSLELGDSALYFCASSAPPLVRGINTGELFFGEGSRLTVL.

The chain combines TRBV5-8 with TRBJ2-7; TRBD1 or TRBD2 may be the D gene (6 bases each). Germline V gene sequence: CDR1 SGHTS, CDR2 YDEGEE. V shed 4 bases and J shed 3 bases, with 17 bases lying between them. CDR3 length: 15 amino acids. The CDR3 here is CASSRGLGGRYEQYF. CDR3 sequence (DNA): TGTGCCAGCAGCCGGGGGCTAGGCGGGCGCTACGAGCAGTACTTC.

The chain is built from TRBV7-2 and TRBJ1-2, with no clear D. Germline CDR1 reads SGHTA; CDR2 reads FQGNSA. V was shortened by 3 bases and J by 7 bases, with 12 bases between the two germline ends. The CDR3 is 13 amino acids. This CDR3 reads CASSFEAGIGYTF. The CDR3 DNA follows: TGTGCCAGCAGCTTTGAGGCAGGAATTGGCTACACCTTC. Filled out from reference TRBV7-2 and TRBJ1-2, the complete variable domain reads GAGVSQSPSNKVTEKGKDVELRCDPISGHTALYWYRQSLGQGLEFLIYFQGNSAPDKSGLPSDRFSAERTGGSVSTLTIQRTQQEDSAVYLCASSFEAGIGYTFGSGTRLTVV.

This rearrangement joins TRBV27 to TRBJ1-6, with 9 bases aligning to TRBD1. J was trimmed by 9 bases and V by 2 bases; bases with no gene match: 5. In germline, CDR1 is MNHEY, CDR2 SMNVEV (reference sequence). The CDR3 covers 15 residues. CDR3: CASSLTGTGFSPLHF. DNA for the CDR3: TGTGCCAGCAGTTTAACCGGGACAGGGTTTTCACCCCTCCACTTT.

The chain links TRBV19 to TRBJ2-3; D is unclear. This CDR3 has 13 residues. Per germline, CDR1 LNHDA and CDR2 SQIVND (reference sequence). V lost 7 bases to trimming and J lost 3 bases, with 11 bases between them. The CDR3 loop reads CASNPGRTDTQYF. The CDR3 DNA reads as TGTGCCAGTAATCCTGGTAGGACAGATACGCAGTATTTT.

This clone was picked up a small number of times. The chain links TRBV5-1 to TRBJ1-1, with D possibly being TRBD1 (5 bases). The V gene lost 6 bases and the J gene lost 1 base, with 13 bases spanning the gap. Germline CDR1 and CDR2: SGHRS and YFSETQ. This CDR3 is built from 14 residues. DNA of the CDR3: TGCGCCAGCAAGCTAGGCGGGGCGAACACTGAAGCTTTCTTT. Translated: CASKLGGANTEAFF.

The V and J genes are TRBV29-1 and TRBJ2-3, with D possibly TRBD2 on 5 matching bases. This CDR3 comprises 13 residues. Germline V gene data show CDR1 as SQVTM and CDR2 as ANQGSEA. Trimming pared 5 bases from V and 2 bases from J, leaving 11 bases between. The CDR3 reads CSVQSGITDTQYF. CDR3 in DNA: TGCAGCGTTCAATCGGGGATCACAGATACGCAGTATTTT.

The chain joins TRBV7-2 to TRBJ1-2; D uncertain. CDR1 and CDR2 from the germline V gene are SGHTA and FQGNSA. This CDR3 is built from 15 residues. V shed 1 base and J shed 3 bases, with 12 bases lying between them. CDR3: CASSLVTGSDYGYTF. In DNA, the CDR3 is TGTGCCAGCAGCTTAGTCACGGGGTCGGACTATGGCTACACCTTC.

J is TRBJ1-6 and V is TRBV11-2; D gene unclear. The length of the CDR3 is 15 residues. Germline V gene lookup returns CDR1 SGHAT and CDR2 FQNNGV. The ends were cut back, 6 bases at V and 3 bases at J, with 12 bases in the middle. CDR3 DNA: TGTGCCAGCAGGGCCGGCGAGGTCTATAATTCACCCCTCCACTTT. Amino acids: CASRAGEVYNSPLHF. The complete variable domain, with remaining parts taken from reference TRBV11-2 and TRBJ1-6, reads EAGVAQSPRYKIIEKRQSVAFWCNPISGHATLYWYQQILGQGPKLLIQFQNNGVVDDSQLPKDRFSAERLKGVDSTLKIQPAKLEDSAVYLCASRAGEVYNSPLHFGNGTRLTVT.